This is a list of T cell receptor beta chains from one sample in a study of CD8+CD57+ T cells in acquired aplastic anemia. TCRdb re-derived calls from the reads in MiXCR, one entry per CDR3 protein. The sample consists of under 200,000 distinct CDR3 sequences, about 48% of them appearing once. Sequenced: sorted CD4+, CD8+, or CD8+CD57+ T cells (not recorded which) from PBMCs. These receptors originate from a human donor with aplastic anemia. CDR3s include the opening cysteine and the closing phenylalanine or tryptophan. A D gene is named only where the DNA matches it firmly. Not every row has a clone size; where given, it reads once, few, many or a size class.

D,J,V,size,DNA,CDR3
TRBD2,TRBJ2-2,TRBV24-1,many,TGTGCCACCAGTGACCCCCGTGGGGGGTTAGCGGGAGCGAACACCGGGGAGCTGTTTTTT,CATSDPRGGLAGANTGELFF
TRBD1,TRBJ1-1,TRBV7-8,.,TGTGCCAGCAGCTTAGCGGAGGGGGCGGCCCTTGGGGCTTTCTTT,CASSLAEGAALGAFF
TRBD1,TRBJ2-3,TRBV5-6,many,TGTGCCAGCAGTCATCAGGACAGGGCCTTGCATTTT,CASSHQDRALHF
.,TRBJ1-1,TRBV7-9,many,TGTGCCAGCAGCCCCACGCAGGGTGAAGCTTTCTTT,CASSPTQGEAFF
.,TRBJ1-6,TRBV28,.,TGTGCCAGCAGTTTATTGGGTAATTCACCCCTCCACTTT,CASSLLGNSPLHF
.,TRBJ2-7,TRBV30,few,TGTGCCTGGAGTGTTCCCGGGGCCCCCTCCTACGAGCAGTACTTC,CAWSVPGAPSYEQYF
.,TRBJ1-2,TRBV29-1,many,TGCAGCGTTCCCCGGGACGCTAACTATGGCTACACCTTC,CSVPRDANYGYTF
TRBD2,TRBJ2-3,TRBV5-4,once,TGTGCCAGCAGCTTGCTGGGACTAGCGGGAGCAGCGGATACGCAGTATTTT,CASSLLGLAGAADTQYF
.,TRBJ1-1,TRBV10-3,.,TGTGCCATCAGTGAGTTTGGGAATGAAGCTTTCTTT,CAISEFGNEAFF
.,TRBJ1-1,TRBV19,.,TGTGCCAGTAGTATGGGGCCAAGCACTGAAGCTTTCTTT,CASSMGPSTEAFF
.,TRBJ2-1,TRBV4-1,once,TGCGCCAGCAGCCAAGCCGCCACGTTCAATGAGCAGCTCTTC,CASSQAATFNEQLF
.,TRBJ1-2,TRBV10-3,.,TGTGCCATCAGTGACGAGGCAGCTAACTATGGCTACACCTTC,CAISDEAANYGYTF
.,TRBJ1-1,TRBV2,.,TGTGCCAGCAGTGTCCACGGAGGGAGCACTGAAGCTTTCTTT,CASSVHGGSTEAFF
TRBD2,TRBJ2-7,TRBV29-1,few,TGCAGCGTTGGGGAGGGGCCGTACGAGCAGTACTTC,CSVGEGPYEQYF
.,TRBJ1-2,TRBV2,.,TGTGCCAGCAGTGAAGGGTTGTGGCTTGGCTACACCTTC,CASSEGLWLGYTF
TRBD2,TRBJ2-5,TRBV6-6,.,TGTGCCAGCAGGTCGGGGGGGCAAGAGACCCAGTACTTC,CASRSGGQETQYF
.,TRBJ2-1,TRBV24-1,.,TGTGCCACCAGTGACCAAACTCCCACCGGGCGCAATGAGCAGTTCTTC,CATSDQTPTGRNEQFF
.,TRBJ2-1,TRBV3-1,few,TGTGCCAGCAGCCAAAGAGGGGGGCCCTACAATGAGCAGTTCTTC,CASSQRGGPYNEQFF
.,TRBJ2-6,TRBV2,few,TGTGCCAGCAGTGACTCTGGGGCCAACGTCCTGACTTTC,CASSDSGANVLTF
.,TRBJ2-1,TRBV2,.,TGTGCCAGCAGTGAGTCGGGGAGTTACAATGAGCAGTTCTTC,CASSESGSYNEQFF
.,TRBJ1-1,TRBV7-8,few,TGTGCCAGCAGCTTGGGGTCACATGAAGCTTTCTTT,CASSLGSHEAFF
.,TRBJ2-1,TRBV29-1,.,TGCAGCGGTATACAGGGCACCGAGCAGTTCTTC,CSGIQGTEQFF
TRBD1,TRBJ1-2,TRBV7-1,.,TGTGCCAGCAGCTCATCAGGGGGCTCCTATGGCTACACCTTC,CASSSSGGSYGYTF
TRBD2,TRBJ2-5,TRBV30,few,TGTGCCTGGAGTGTCTTAGCGGGGCCCCAAGAGACCCAGTACTTC,CAWSVLAGPQETQYF
.,TRBJ2-2,TRBV20-1,.,TGCAGTGCTAGGGCCCCGAACACCGGGGAGCTGTTTTTT,CSARAPNTGELFF
.,TRBJ2-1,TRBV6-5,many,TGTGCCAGCAGTTACGCGAACTCCTACAATGAGCAGTTCTTC,CASSYANSYNEQFF
TRBD1,TRBJ2-3,TRBV4-2,.,TGTGCCAGCAGCCCCGGACAGGTGGGCACAGATACGCAGTATTTT,CASSPGQVGTDTQYF
TRBD1,TRBJ2-7,TRBV7-9,.,TGTGCCAGCAGCTCCTGGACAGGAGGACGCTACGAGCAGTACTTC,CASSSWTGGRYEQYF
.,TRBJ1-3,TRBV12-3/TRBV12-4,many,TGTGCCAGCAGTCCCTCGGGGGACACCATATATTTT,CASSPSGDTIYF
.,TRBJ1-2,TRBV3-1,many,TGTGCCAGCAGCCAAGCCCCACAGGTGACCTATGGCTACACCTTC,CASSQAPQVTYGYTF
.,TRBJ2-1,TRBV3-1,.,TGTGCCAGCAGCCAAGATCTAGCCCCGTCGGGTGAGCAGTTCTTC,CASSQDLAPSGEQFF
TRBD2,TRBJ2-1,TRBV5-1,.,TGCGCCAGCAGTGGGTGGACTAGCGGGACCGAAGGGTCCTACAATGAGCAGTTCTTC,CASSGWTSGTEGSYNEQFF
.,TRBJ1-6,TRBV7-9,.,TGTGCCAGCAGCCTACAAACGGGGTATAATTCACCCCTCCACTTT,CASSLQTGYNSPLHF
.,TRBJ2-4,TRBV20-1,.,TGCAGTGTGGGGGGACTAGCCAAAAACATTCAGTACTTC,CSVGGLAKNIQYF
.,TRBJ2-7,TRBV27,.,TGTGCCAGCAGTTTTAGCGGAGGGGGCCTCTACGAGCAGTACTTC,CASSFSGGGLYEQYF
TRBD2,TRBJ2-3,TRBV11-2,once,TGTGCCAGCAGCTCGGGAACGACTAGCGGGGGCACAGATACGCAGTATTTT,CASSSGTTSGGTDTQYF
.,TRBJ1-6,TRBV2,.,TGTGCCAGTCGCTGGTCAGGGCTTAATTCACCCCTCCACTTT,CASRWSGLNSPLHF
.,TRBJ1-2,TRBV5-6,many,TGTGCCAGCAGCGGACGGCCCTATGGCTACACCTTC,CASSGRPYGYTF
TRBD1,TRBJ1-5,TRBV11-1,.,TGTGCCAGCAGCCTCAGACAGGGGGTCGGCAATCAGCCCCAGCATTTT,CASSLRQGVGNQPQHF
TRBD2,TRBJ2-3,TRBV10-3,.,TGTGCCATCAGTGCAGCGGGGGGTCACACAGATACGCAGTATTTT,CAISAAGGHTDTQYF
.,TRBJ2-5,TRBV7-2,many,TGTGCCAGCAGCTTACCGTGGGGAGGACAGGAGGGTAGTGTCGATGAGACCCAGTACTTC,CASSLPWGGQEGSVDETQYF
TRBD1,TRBJ1-2,TRBV12-3/TRBV12-4,.,TGTGCCAGCAGGGAGACAGGGGGAGCTGGCTACACCTTC,CASRETGGAGYTF
TRBD1,TRBJ2-1,TRBV9,.,TGTGCCAGCAGCGTATCAGACCGACAGGGTGTTGGCAATGAGCAGTTCTTC,CASSVSDRQGVGNEQFF
.,TRBJ2-5,TRBV29-1,once,TGCAGCGTAGGAGGACGGACTAAATGGACCCAGTACTTC,CSVGGRTKWTQYF
TRBD2,TRBJ2-3,TRBV9,.,TGTGCCAGCAGCGTAGCTCTCCCCGGGAGGGCCCCAGATACGCAGTATTTT,CASSVALPGRAPDTQYF
.,TRBJ2-5,TRBV7-2,many,TGTGCCAGCAGCCCAGATCGAACTCAAGAGACCCAGTACTTC,CASSPDRTQETQYF
.,TRBJ1-2,TRBV5-1,few,TGTGCCAGCTCTCCAGGGCAAAACTATGGCTACACCTTC,CASSPGQNYGYTF
.,TRBJ1-5,TRBV15,.,TGTGCCACCAGCAGTCTAGGGGTAAGCAATCAGCCCCAGCATTTT,CATSSLGVSNQPQHF
.,TRBJ2-1,TRBV24-1,.,TGTGCCACCAGTGATCTCCAGTACAATGAGCAGTTCTTC,CATSDLQYNEQFF
.,TRBJ1-1,TRBV19,many,TGTGCCAGTAGTATAGATCTTGGCAGGGGCCCGTCAACTGAAGCTTTCTTT,CASSIDLGRGPSTEAFF
TRBD2,TRBJ2-7,TRBV7-9,.,TGTGCCAGCAGCTCCCGGGACTATCCTTACGAGCAGTACTTC,CASSSRDYPYEQYF
TRBD2,TRBJ2-3,TRBV11-2,many,TGTGCCAGCAGCTACCCCCTAGCGGGTATAGATACGCAGTATTTT,CASSYPLAGIDTQYF
TRBD1,TRBJ2-3,TRBV24-1,.,TGTGCCACCAGTGGAGCCCAGGGGGCGGTAGATACGCAGTATTTT,CATSGAQGAVDTQYF
.,TRBJ1-4,TRBV12-3/TRBV12-4,many,TGTGCCAGCAGTTTAGTCGTGGGTACAGGGAGGGAAAAACTGTTTTTT,CASSLVVGTGREKLFF
.,TRBJ2-7,TRBV24-1,.,TGTGCCACCAGTAGTGCGGGCTCCTACGAGCAGTACTTC,CATSSAGSYEQYF
.,TRBJ1-1,TRBV5-1,many,TGCGCCAGCAGCTTGGGACAGGTGAACACTGAAGCTTTCTTT,CASSLGQVNTEAFF
TRBD1,TRBJ2-1,TRBV12-3/TRBV12-4,many,TGTGCCAGCAGTTTACTCCCGACAGGGGTTTATGAGCAGTTCTTC,CASSLLPTGVYEQFF
.,TRBJ1-2,TRBV19,.,TGTGCCAGTAGTATAGGGACAGCCTATGGCTACACCTTC,CASSIGTAYGYTF
TRBD1,TRBJ1-5,TRBV2,.,TGTGCCAGCAGGGGACAGGGGAATCAGCCCCAGCATTTT,CASRGQGNQPQHF